This T cell receptor beta chain was sequenced during a study of blood T cell repertoires in COVID-19. For the study at large: Acute and convalescent COVID-19 samples came from the United States, Italy and Spain. Sources were T cells, B-cell-depleted T cells, or PBMCs; the material itself was cDNA or gDNA.

Original processing notes: Amplification with reference gene primers provided the estimates of nucleated cell counts. Profiling relied on immunoSEQ multiplex PCR, and the TCRdb table lists in-frame clones only, not all of them. That table is the source of V, J and clone size, and D and trimming were worked out from the DNA. Here the sample spans 120,000 to 150,000 clones, 75% to 90% being singletons. Germline CDR1 reads LGHDT; CDR2 reads YNNKEL (reference sequence). With V trimmed by 1 base and J by 8 bases, 8 bases remained unmatched. The CDR3 runs 15 residues. Sequencing was carried out using peripheral blood. The clonotype was recovered from a woman aged 60-70 years with active COVID-19. The J gene is TRBJ2-1, the V gene TRBV3-1 (or the pseudogene TRBV3-2); 7 nucleotides agree with TRBD2. CDR3 in DNA: TGTGCCAGCAGCCAAGGCGGCGGGAGAGTCCATGAGCAGTTCTTC. Amino acids: CASSQGGGRVHEQFF.